The 5 T cell receptor beta chains given below trace back to one sample, sequenced in a study of cytomegalovirus exposure and HLA in healthy donors. PCR amplification relied on 60 Vbeta primers (plus 13 Jbeta primers). Generated by immunoSEQ multiplex PCR, the TCRdb table keeps only in-frame clones and is missing some. Among roughly 87,000 clones listed, approximately 75% were seen once. Source material: PBMCs. The source of these receptors is a man in his 60s in good health and CMV-seronegative.

This rearrangement joins TRBV6-4 to TRBJ2-2, with 8 bases that match TRBD1. Germline values: CDR1 MRHNA, CDR2 SNTAGT. CDR3 length: 16 residues. Unmatched junction bases numbered 5, after V lost 4 bases and J lost 1 base. DNA for the CDR3: TGTGCCAGCAGTGTACGGACAGGGATGAACACCGGGGAGCTGTTTTTT. Protein: CASSVRTGMNTGELFF.

Of note for this clone: The junction departs from germline at one end; a sequencing error may be responsible. The genes are TRBV4-1 and TRBJ2-1, with TRBD1 as a possible D gene (6 bases). This CDR3 is built from 11 residues. Germline loops: CDR1 MGHRA, CDR2 YSYEKL. CDR3 bases: TGCGCCAGCAGACAAGGGACAGAGCAGTTCTTC. Its translation: CASRQGTEQFF.

The J gene is TRBJ1-2, the V gene TRBV6-5; D remains unclear. V gave up 0 bases and J gave up 7 bases, with 12 bases separating them. This CDR3 has 14 amino acids. In germline, CDR1 is MNHEY, CDR2 SVGAGI. The CDR3: CASSYSQRSSGYTF. The CDR3 DNA sequence: TGTGCCAGCAGTTACTCGCAGCGGAGCTCTGGCTACACCTTC.

The chain couples TRBV4-1 to TRBJ2-5; 12 bases are shared with TRBD2. Germline V gives CDR1 MGHRA, CDR2 YSYEKL. The length of the CDR3 is 22 residues. Losses at the gene ends were 0 bases for V and 4 bases for J; bases not matched to a gene: 21. CDR3 DNA sequence: TGCGCCAGCAGCCAAGATCAGGGGCTGGGGCTAGCGGGGGGGCTTAGGGGAGAGACCCAGTACTTC. This codes for CASSQDQGLGLAGGLRGETQYF.

This sequence joins TRBV11-2 and TRBJ2-2; 7 nucleotides align to TRBD1. V shed 3 bases, J shed 8 bases, and the junction held 3 bases outside the gene matches. The CDR3 is made up of 13 amino acids. From germline, CDR1 is SGHAT and CDR2 FQNNGV. The DNA of the CDR3 is TGTGCCAGCAGCTTGACAGGGTTTGGGGAGCTGTTTTTT. It translates to CASSLTGFGELFF.